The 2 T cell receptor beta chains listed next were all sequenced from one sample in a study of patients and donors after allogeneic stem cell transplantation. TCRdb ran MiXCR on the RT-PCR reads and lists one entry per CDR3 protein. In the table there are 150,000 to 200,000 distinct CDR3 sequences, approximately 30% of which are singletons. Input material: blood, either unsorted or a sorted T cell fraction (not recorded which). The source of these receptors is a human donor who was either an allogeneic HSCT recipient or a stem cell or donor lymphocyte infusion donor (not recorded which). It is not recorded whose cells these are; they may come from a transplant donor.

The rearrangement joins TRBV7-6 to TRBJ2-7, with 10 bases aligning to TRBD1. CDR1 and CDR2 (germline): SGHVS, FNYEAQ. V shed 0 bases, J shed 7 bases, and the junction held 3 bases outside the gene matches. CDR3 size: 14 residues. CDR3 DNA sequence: TGTGCCAGCAGCTTAGCAGGGACAGGGGAGGAGCAGTACTTC. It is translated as CASSLAGTGEEQYF.

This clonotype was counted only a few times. As DNA, the CDR3 is TGTGCCAGCAGTTATTCCTACCTAGAGGGAGAGACCCAGTACTTC. Translated: CASSYSYLEGETQYF. The rearrangement uses TRBV6-5 and TRBJ2-5; the D gene is possibly TRBD2 (5 bases). Deletions cut 3 bases from V and 4 bases from J, with 15 bases between. Per the germline V gene, CDR1 is MNHEY and CDR2 is SVGAGI. This CDR3 spans 15 amino acids.